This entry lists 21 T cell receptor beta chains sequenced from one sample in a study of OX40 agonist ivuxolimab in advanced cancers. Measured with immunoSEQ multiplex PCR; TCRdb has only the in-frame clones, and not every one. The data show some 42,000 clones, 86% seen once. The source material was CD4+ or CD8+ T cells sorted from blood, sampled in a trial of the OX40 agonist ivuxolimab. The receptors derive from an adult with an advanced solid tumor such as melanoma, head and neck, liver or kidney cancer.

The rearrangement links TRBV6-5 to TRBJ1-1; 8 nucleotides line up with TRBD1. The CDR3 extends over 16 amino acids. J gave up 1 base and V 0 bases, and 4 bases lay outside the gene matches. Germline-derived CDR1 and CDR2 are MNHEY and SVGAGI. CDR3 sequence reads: CASSYSGGTGNTEAFF. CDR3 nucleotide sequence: TGTGCCAGCAGTTACTCTGGGGGGACAGGGAACACTGAAGCTTTCTTT.

Written as DNA, the CDR3 is TGTGCCAGCAGCCAGGGGTTGAACACTGAAGCTTTCTTT. Protein sequence: CASSQGLNTEAFF. The chain couples TRBV6-1 to TRBJ1-1; the D gene is possibly TRBD1 (6 bases). This CDR3 has 13 amino acids. The ends were cut back, 6 bases at V and 0 bases at J, with 8 bases in the middle. Germline loops: CDR1 MNHNS, CDR2 SASEGT.

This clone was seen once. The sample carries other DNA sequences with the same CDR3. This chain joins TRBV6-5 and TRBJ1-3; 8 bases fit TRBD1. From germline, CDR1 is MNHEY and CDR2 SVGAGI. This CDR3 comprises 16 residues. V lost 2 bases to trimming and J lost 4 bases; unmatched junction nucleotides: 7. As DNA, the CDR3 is TGTGCCAGCAGTTACCTTGGACAGGGAGACGGAAACACCATATATTTT. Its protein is CASSYLGQGDGNTIYF.

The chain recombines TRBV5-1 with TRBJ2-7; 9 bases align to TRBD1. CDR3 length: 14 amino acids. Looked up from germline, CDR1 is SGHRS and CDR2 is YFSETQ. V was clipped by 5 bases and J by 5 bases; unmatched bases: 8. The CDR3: CASRDRGKVDEQYF. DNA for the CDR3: TGCGCCAGCAGGGACAGGGGAAAGGTCGACGAGCAGTACTTC.

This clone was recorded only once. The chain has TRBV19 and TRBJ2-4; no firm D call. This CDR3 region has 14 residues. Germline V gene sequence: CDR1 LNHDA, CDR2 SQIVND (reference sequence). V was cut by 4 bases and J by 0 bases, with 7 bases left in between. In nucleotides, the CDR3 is TGTGCCAGTAGTACCCGAATAGCCAAAAACATTCAGTACTTC. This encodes CASSTRIAKNIQYF.

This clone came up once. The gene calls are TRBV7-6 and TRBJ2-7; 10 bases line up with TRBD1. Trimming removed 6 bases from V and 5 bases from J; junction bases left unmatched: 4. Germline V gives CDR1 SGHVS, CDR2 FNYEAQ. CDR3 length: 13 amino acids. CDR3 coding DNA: TGTGCCAGCAGTTTGACAGGGGGCCACGAGCAGTACGTC. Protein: CASSLTGGHEQYV.

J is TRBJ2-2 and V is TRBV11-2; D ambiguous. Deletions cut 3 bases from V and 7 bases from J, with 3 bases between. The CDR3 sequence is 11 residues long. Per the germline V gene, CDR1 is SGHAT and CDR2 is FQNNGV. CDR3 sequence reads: CASSLVGELFF. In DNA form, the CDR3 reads TGTGCCAGCAGCTTGGTCGGGGAGCTGTTTTTT. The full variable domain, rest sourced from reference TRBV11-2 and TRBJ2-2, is EAGVAQSPRYKIIEKRQSVAFWCNPISGHATLYWYQQILGQGPKLLIQFQNNGVVDDSQLPKDRFSAERLKGVDSTLKIQPAKLEDSAVYLCASSLVGELFFGEGSRLTVL.

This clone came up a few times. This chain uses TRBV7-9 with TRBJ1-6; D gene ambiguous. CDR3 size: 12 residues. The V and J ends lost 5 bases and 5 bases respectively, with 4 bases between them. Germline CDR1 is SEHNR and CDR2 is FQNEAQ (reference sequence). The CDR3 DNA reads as TGTGCCAGCAGCCTTAATAATTCACCCCTCCACTTT. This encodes CASSLNNSPLHF. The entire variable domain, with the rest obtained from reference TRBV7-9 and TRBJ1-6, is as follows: DTGVSQNPRHKITKRGQNVTFRCDPISEHNRLYWYRQTLGQGPEFLTYFQNEAQLEKSRLLSDRFSAERPKGSFSTLEIQRTEQGDSAMYLCASSLNNSPLHFGNGTRLTVT.

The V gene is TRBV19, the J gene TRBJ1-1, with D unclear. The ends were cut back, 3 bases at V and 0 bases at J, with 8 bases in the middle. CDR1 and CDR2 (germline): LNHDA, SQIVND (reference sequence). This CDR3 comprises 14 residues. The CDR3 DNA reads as TGTGCCAGTAGTATGGGTAGTATGAACACTGAAGCTTTCTTT. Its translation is CASSMGSMNTEAFF.

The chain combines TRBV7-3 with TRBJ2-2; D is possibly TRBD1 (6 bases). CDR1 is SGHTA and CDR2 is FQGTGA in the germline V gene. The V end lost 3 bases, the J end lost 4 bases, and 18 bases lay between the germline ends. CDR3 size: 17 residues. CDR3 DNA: TGTGCCAGCAGCTTTTCAATAAGTGGGGGCTTCACCGGGGAGCTGTTTTTT. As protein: CASSFSISGGFTGELFF.

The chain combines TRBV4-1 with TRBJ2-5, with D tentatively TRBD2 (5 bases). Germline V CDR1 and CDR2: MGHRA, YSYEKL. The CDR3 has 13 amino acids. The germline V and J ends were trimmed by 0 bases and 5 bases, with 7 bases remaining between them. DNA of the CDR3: TGCGCCAGCAGCCAAGAGAGGAGGGAGACCCAGTACTTC. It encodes CASSQERRETQYF.

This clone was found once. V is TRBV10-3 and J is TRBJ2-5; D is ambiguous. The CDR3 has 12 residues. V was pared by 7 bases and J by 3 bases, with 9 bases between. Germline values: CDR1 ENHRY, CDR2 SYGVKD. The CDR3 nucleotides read TGTGCCATCATGGACCGCGAAGAGACCCAGTACTTC. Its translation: CAIMDREETQYF.

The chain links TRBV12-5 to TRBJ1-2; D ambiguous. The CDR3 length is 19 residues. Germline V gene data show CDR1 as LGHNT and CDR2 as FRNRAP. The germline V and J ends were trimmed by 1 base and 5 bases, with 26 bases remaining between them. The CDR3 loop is CASGLANGWGEPLLYGYTF. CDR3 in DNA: TGTGCTAGTGGTTTGGCAAATGGGTGGGGAGAGCCCCTCCTTTATGGCTACACCTTC.

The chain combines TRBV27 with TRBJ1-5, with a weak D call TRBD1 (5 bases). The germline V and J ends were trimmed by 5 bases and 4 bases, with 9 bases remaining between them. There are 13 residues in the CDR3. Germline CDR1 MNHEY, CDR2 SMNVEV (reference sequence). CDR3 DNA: TGTGCCAGCAGTCTACAGGAGAATCAGCCCCAGCATTTT. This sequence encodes CASSLQENQPQHF.

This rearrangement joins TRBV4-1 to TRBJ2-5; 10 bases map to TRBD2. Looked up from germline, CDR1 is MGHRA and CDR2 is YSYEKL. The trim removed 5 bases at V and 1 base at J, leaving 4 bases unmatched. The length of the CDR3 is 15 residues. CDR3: CASSNLAGAQETQYF. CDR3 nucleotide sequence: TGCGCCAGCAGCAATCTAGCGGGGGCCCAAGAGACCCAGTACTTC.

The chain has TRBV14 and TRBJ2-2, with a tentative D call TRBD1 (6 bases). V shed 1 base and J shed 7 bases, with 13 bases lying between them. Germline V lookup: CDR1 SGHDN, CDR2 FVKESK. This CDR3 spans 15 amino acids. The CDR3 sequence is CASSQVRGRSGELFF. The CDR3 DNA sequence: TGTGCCAGCAGCCAAGTCAGGGGAAGGAGCGGGGAGCTGTTTTTT.

The CDR3 protein is CASSFARGFNQPQHF. As DNA, the CDR3 is TGTGCCAGCAGCTTTGCCCGGGGTTTTAATCAGCCCCAGCATTTT. V gene TRBV11-3 combines with J gene TRBJ1-5; D gene uncertain. Germline values: CDR1 SGHNT, CDR2 YENEEA. The CDR3 spans 15 residues. V dropped 3 bases and J dropped 4 bases, with 13 bases sitting between them. Filled out from reference TRBV11-3 and TRBJ1-5, the complete variable domain reads EAGVVQSPRYKIIEKKQPVAFWCNPISGHNTLYWYLQNLGQGPELLIRYENEEAVDDSQLPKDRFSAERLKGVDSTLKIQPAELGDSAVYLCASSFARGFNQPQHFGDGTRLSIL.

The CDR3 DNA reads as TGTGCCAGTAGCCCGGGACAGGGGGCACACACCGGGGAGCTGTTTTTT. As protein: CASSPGQGAHTGELFF. The J gene is TRBJ2-2, the V gene TRBV19, with 12 bases aligning to TRBD1. The ends lost 6 bases at V and 3 bases at J; junction bases unmatched: 5. Germline V CDR1 and CDR2: LNHDA, SQIVND (reference sequence). This CDR3 is built from 16 residues.

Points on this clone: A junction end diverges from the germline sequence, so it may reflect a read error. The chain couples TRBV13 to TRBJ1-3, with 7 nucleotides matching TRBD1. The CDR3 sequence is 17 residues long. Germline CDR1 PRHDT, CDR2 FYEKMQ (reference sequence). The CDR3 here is CASSVGGQASSGNTIYF. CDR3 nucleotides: TGTGCCAGCAGCGTAGGTGGACAGGCAAGCTCTGGAAACACCATATATTTT.

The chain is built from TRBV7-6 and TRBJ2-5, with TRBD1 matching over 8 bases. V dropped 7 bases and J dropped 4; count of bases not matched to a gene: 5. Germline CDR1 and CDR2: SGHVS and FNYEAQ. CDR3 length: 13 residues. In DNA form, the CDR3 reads TGTGCCAGCACCGACACAGGGGGAGAGACCCAGTACTTC. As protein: CASTDTGGETQYF.

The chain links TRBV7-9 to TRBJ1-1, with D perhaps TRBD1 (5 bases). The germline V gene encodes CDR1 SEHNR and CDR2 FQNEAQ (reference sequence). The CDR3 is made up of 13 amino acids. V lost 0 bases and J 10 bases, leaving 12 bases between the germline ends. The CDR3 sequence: CASSLAAGSAAFF. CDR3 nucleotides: TGTGCCAGCAGCTTAGCCGCAGGGAGCGCAGCTTTCTTT.